Each of the 27 T cell receptor beta chains below was sequenced from the same sample in a study of CD8+ T cells in alopecia areata. As the sequencing template, cDNA was produced by extracting RNA and reverse transcribing it. Assay used: immunoSEQ multiplex PCR; TCRdb lists only in-frame clones, some missing. The data hold over 150,000 clones, with roughly three fifths observed a single time. The source material was CD8+ T cells sorted from blood. The source of these receptors is a human donor in good health.

The chain links TRBV4-1 to TRBJ2-5; 8 bases fit TRBD1. Germline loops: CDR1 MGHRA, CDR2 YSYEKL. V lost 1 base, J lost 4 bases, and 2 bases stayed unmatched. The CDR3 is made up of 14 amino acids. The CDR3 sequence is CASSQATGGETQYF. The CDR3 coding sequence is TGCGCCAGCAGCCAAGCCACAGGGGGAGAGACCCAGTACTTC.

This chain connects TRBV2 to TRBJ2-2; D assignment may be TRBD1 or TRBD2 (5 bases each). The germline V and J ends were trimmed by 4 bases and 0 bases, with 18 bases remaining between them. This CDR3 comprises 18 residues. CDR1 and CDR2 from the germline V gene are SNHLY and FYNNEI. CDR3 region: CASSAWGTINANTGELFF. CDR3 in DNA: TGTGCCAGCAGTGCTTGGGGGACCATCAACGCGAACACCGGGGAGCTGTTTTTT.

The V call is TRBV12-5, the J call TRBJ2-5; D possibly corresponds to TRBD2 (6 bases). V lost 5 bases and J 2 bases, leaving 15 bases between the germline ends. Germline CDR1 reads LGHNT; CDR2 reads FRNRAP. This CDR3 contains 15 residues. CDR3: CASGVNLGTQETQYF. The CDR3 coding sequence is TGTGCTAGTGGTGTAAACCTGGGGACTCAAGAGACCCAGTACTTC.

As regards this clone: Other DNA sequences in this specimen translate into the identical CDR3. The chain carries TRBV11-2 and TRBJ2-7, with TRBD1 matching 8 bases. The CDR3 is 13 amino acids. V gave up 1 base and J gave up 4 bases; unmatched junction bases: 0. In germline, CDR1 is SGHAT, CDR2 FQNNGV. CDR3 coding DNA: TGTGCCAGCAGCTTAGGGACAGGGTACGAGCAGTACTTC. It is translated as CASSLGTGYEQYF.

The chain carries TRBV5-1 and TRBJ2-3, with no clear D. Trimming removed 5 bases at V and 2 bases at J, with 9 bases between. This CDR3 has 13 amino acids. Germline V gene lookup returns CDR1 SGHRS and CDR2 YFSETQ. The CDR3 region is CASSQYTTDTQYF. Here the CDR3 DNA reads TGCGCCAGCAGTCAATATACCACAGATACGCAGTATTTT.

The rearrangement uses TRBV29-1 and TRBJ2-7; the D gene is possibly TRBD1 (8 bases). Between the trimmed V and J ends, which lost 4 bases and 0 bases, there was a span of 19 bases. Per germline, CDR1 SQVTM and CDR2 ANQGSEA. The CDR3 extends over 16 amino acids. The CDR3 is CSVGSERDRPSYEQYF. Written as DNA, the CDR3 is TGCAGCGTTGGGTCCGAGCGGGACAGGCCCTCCTACGAGCAGTACTTC.

The chain joins TRBV29-1 to TRBJ2-1, with 10 bases that match TRBD1. CDR1 and CDR2 (germline): SQVTM, ANQGSEA. The CDR3 consists of 16 residues. V was pared by 3 bases and J by 1 base, with 6 bases of the junction left unmatched. The CDR3 loop is CSVEGGQGISYNEQFF. The CDR3 nucleotides read TGCAGCGTTGAGGGGGGACAGGGGATTTCCTACAATGAGCAGTTCTTC.

The chain couples TRBV29-1 to TRBJ1-2; D possibly corresponds to TRBD1 (6 bases). The ends were cut back, 1 base at V and 4 bases at J, with 10 bases in the middle. The CDR3 is made up of 13 amino acids. Germline V gives CDR1 SQVTM, CDR2 ANQGSEA. The CDR3 nucleotides read TGCAGCGTTGAAGGCTCCAGGGGCTATGGCTACACCTTC. Protein: CSVEGSRGYGYTF.

This clone was observed a few times. The rearrangement uses TRBV6-6 and TRBJ2-7, with TRBD1 matching over 9 bases. The V gene's germline CDR1 is MNHNY and CDR2 SVGAGI (reference sequence). The CDR3 has 15 residues. The V segment lost 4 bases and the J segment 1 base; nucleotides outside the gene matches: 5. CDR3 loop: CASSSWDRESYEQYF. CDR3 nucleotide sequence: TGTGCCAGCAGTTCGTGGGACAGGGAGTCCTACGAGCAGTACTTC.

This clone was detected a few times. In DNA form, the CDR3 reads TGTGCCAGCAGCGACAGGGAGACTCTGGGGGAGCTGTTTTTT. Protein sequence: CASSDRETLGELFF. The chain recombines TRBV6-1 with TRBJ2-2, with TRBD1 matching over 7 bases. Germline trimming cut 6 bases from V and 8 bases from J; bases unmatched to any gene: 9. Germline lookup yields CDR1 MNHNS and CDR2 SASEGT. The CDR3 is made up of 14 amino acids.

This clone was found a few times. In DNA form, the CDR3 reads TGTGCCAGCAGTAGACCTAACACTGAAGCTTTCTTT. Protein: CASSRPNTEAFF. The chain carries TRBV25-1 and TRBJ1-1; unclear D gene. The CDR3 contains 12 residues. CDR1 is MGHDK and CDR2 is SYGVNS in the germline V gene. V was shortened by 5 bases and J by 2 bases, with 6 bases between the two germline ends.

V gene TRBV9 combines with J gene TRBJ2-5; maybe TRBD2 (6 bases). Germline lookup yields CDR1 SGDLS and CDR2 YYNGEE. V was clipped by 0 bases and J by 4 bases, with 19 bases between them. CDR3 size: 17 residues. CDR3: CASSVGDSGTVGETQYF. The CDR3 coding sequence is TGTGCCAGCAGCGTAGGGGATAGCGGAACGGTAGGAGAGACCCAGTACTTC.

This sequence joins TRBV6-1 and TRBJ2-5; unclear D gene. This CDR3 comprises 11 residues. Germline loops: CDR1 MNHNS, CDR2 SASEGT. V was cut by 7 bases and J by 5 bases, with 8 bases left in between. CDR3: CASKGVETQYF. CDR3 sequence (DNA): TGTGCCAGCAAGGGCGTGGAGACCCAGTACTTC.

The V gene is TRBV5-4, the J gene TRBJ2-7, with a possible D match to TRBD2 (5 bases). The length of the CDR3 is 12 residues. Trimming took off 3 bases at V and 3 bases at J, with 7 bases between the two ends. Germline V gene sequence: CDR1 SGHNT, CDR2 YYREEE (reference sequence). In DNA form, the CDR3 reads TGTGCCAGCAGCTACGGGGACTACGAGCAGTACTTC. Encoded protein: CASSYGDYEQYF.

The chain has TRBV29-1 and TRBJ2-6; tentatively, D is TRBD2 (6 bases). The CDR3 contains 13 residues. V was cut by 5 bases and J by 2 bases, with 7 bases left in between. The V gene's germline CDR1 is SQVTM and CDR2 ANQGSEA. In DNA form, the CDR3 reads TGCAGCGTTTCGGGAGCTGGGGCCAACGTCCTGACTTTC. Translating gives CSVSGAGANVLTF.

There are a few counts of this clone. In nucleotides, the CDR3 is TGTGCCAGCAGTATCACTAGCGGGGGGGAAAATGAGCAGTTCTTC. It translates to CASSITSGGENEQFF. This chain joins TRBV27 and TRBJ2-1; TRBD2 matches at 13 bases. V lost 5 bases to trimming and J lost 7 bases; unmatched junction nucleotides: 5. The CDR3 has 15 amino acids. Germline loops: CDR1 MNHEY, CDR2 SMNVEV (reference sequence).

J is TRBJ2-7 and V is TRBV2; the D gene could be TRBD1 or TRBD2 (6 bases each). Germline V gene lookup returns CDR1 SNHLY and CDR2 FYNNEI. The CDR3 is 12 residues long. The germline V and J ends were trimmed by 6 bases and 6 bases, with 12 bases remaining between them. CDR3 bases: TGTGCCAGCAGCGAGGAGGGGGGCGAGCAGTACTTC. Its protein product is CASSEEGGEQYF.

The V and J genes are TRBV4-1 and TRBJ2-1, with no clear D. Germline-derived CDR1 and CDR2 are MGHRA and YSYEKL. The ends were cut back, 0 bases at V and 6 bases at J, with 9 bases in the middle. CDR3 size: 14 residues. The CDR3 is CASSQEGIRNEQFF. In nucleotides, the CDR3 is TGCGCCAGCAGCCAAGAAGGCATTCGCAATGAGCAGTTCTTC.

The rearrangement joins TRBV5-6 to TRBJ2-1; no reliable D call. The CDR3 sequence is 13 residues long. Trimming pared 4 bases from V and 2 bases from J, leaving 7 bases between. Germline V lookup: CDR1 SGHDT, CDR2 YYEEEE. The DNA of the CDR3 is TGTGCCAGCAGCCTGAGTACCTACAATGAGCAGTTCTTC. Translation gives CASSLSTYNEQFF.

This chain links TRBV2 with TRBJ2-3; no reliable D call. Germline V gives CDR1 SNHLY, CDR2 FYNNEI. Trimming stripped 3 bases from V and 4 bases from J, with 11 bases between. The CDR3 covers 14 residues. The CDR3 sequence: CASSDKLPPDTQYF. CDR3 DNA: TGTGCCAGCAGTGATAAACTACCCCCAGATACGCAGTATTTT.

The gene calls are TRBV5-3 and TRBJ2-7; TRBD2 might be the D (5 bases). TRBV5-3 is an ORF, with its function uncertain. Trimming left V 3 bases short and J 0 bases short, with 16 bases between. This CDR3 is 16 amino acids long. CDR3 sequence reads: CARSWGLQRSSYEQYF. The CDR3, as DNA: TGTGCCAGAAGCTGGGGTTTACAGCGGAGCTCCTACGAGCAGTACTTC.

The sample holds a few counts of this clone. The V call is TRBV25-1, the J call TRBJ1-2; 8 bases are a match to TRBD1. V trimming: 4 bases; J trimming: 8 bases; junction bases outside the gene matches: 6. The V gene's germline CDR1 is MGHDK and CDR2 SYGVNS. The CDR3 loop spans 13 amino acids. CDR3 in DNA: TGTGCCAGCAGTGTGCAGGGGGCGGAGGGCTACACCTTC. It encodes CASSVQGAEGYTF.

The V call is TRBV7-3, the J call TRBJ1-2; D call uncertain. V was clipped by 2 bases and J by 14 bases, with 6 bases between them. CDR3 size: 9 residues. Germline V gene data show CDR1 as SGHTA and CDR2 as FQGTGA. The CDR3 DNA is TGTGCCAGCAGCTTACACACGACCTTC. This codes for CASSLHTTF.

The chain combines TRBV4-1 with TRBJ1-5; 7 bases line up with TRBD1. This CDR3 has 15 residues. Germline lookup yields CDR1 MGHRA and CDR2 YSYEKL. Trimming at V came to 0 bases and at J to 7 bases, leaving 6 bases not matched to a gene. In DNA form, the CDR3 reads TGCGCCAGCAGCCAAGATCCTACAGGGGTACAGCCCCAGCATTTT. As protein: CASSQDPTGVQPQHF.

The chain recombines TRBV29-1 with TRBJ1-1; D unclear. In germline, CDR1 is SQVTM, CDR2 ANQGSEA. Trimming cost V 2 bases and J 5 bases, with 18 bases left between them. The CDR3 covers 15 residues. CDR3 sequence reads: CSVETLIWGYTEAFF. The CDR3, as DNA: TGCAGCGTTGAAACTCTAATATGGGGATATACTGAAGCTTTCTTT.

This clone was counted only a few times. The rearrangement links TRBV19 to TRBJ1-4; TRBD1 aligns across 9 bases. The CDR3 has 15 residues. V shed 6 bases and J 7 bases; nucleotides not matched to a gene: 9. CDR1 and CDR2 from the germline V gene are LNHDA and SQIVND (reference sequence). The CDR3: CASRLTGTGLEKLFF. In nucleotides, the CDR3 is TGTGCCAGTAGGCTAACCGGGACAGGGCTTGAAAAACTGTTTTTT.

This clone was counted between two and nine times. The V gene is TRBV11-2, the J gene TRBJ2-7; 9 nucleotides line up with TRBD2. Germline V gene sequence: CDR1 SGHAT, CDR2 FQNNGV. The V gene end was trimmed by 0 bases and the J gene end by 4 bases; junction bases not matched to a gene: 4. The length of the CDR3 is 15 residues. The CDR3 region has the DNA TGTGCCAGCAGCTTAGAGGCGGGGGGGCCGTACGAGCAGTACTTC. Amino acids: CASSLEAGGPYEQYF.